Listed below are T cell receptor beta chains from one sample, sequenced in a study of blood T cell repertoires in COVID-19. The data were produced by immunoSEQ multiplex PCR, yet TCRdb's version contains in-frame clones alone and is incomplete. The sample has 200,000 to 250,000 clones; 82% are singletons. Sequencing used peripheral blood. The receptor set was obtained from a woman of 80 years or more with acute or convalescent COVID-19. CDR3s include the opening cysteine and the closing phenylalanine or tryptophan. D genes are given only for firm matches. Clone size is shown for a subset of rows, as once, few, many or a class of expanded clone.

v_call: TRBV7-2
j_call: TRBJ2-5
clone_size: -
d_call: TRBD2
cdr3_nt: TGTGCCAGCAGCTTTGCGGGGGGCGTGGGGGAGACCCAGTACTTC
cdr3_aa: CASSFAGGVGETQYF

v_call: TRBV18
j_call: TRBJ2-2
clone_size: -
d_call: -
cdr3_nt: TGTGCCAGCTCCCTGGACAGTACAAGGTCGACCGGGGAGCTGTTTTTT
cdr3_aa: CASSLDSTRSTGELFF

v_call: TRBV5-1
j_call: TRBJ1-2
clone_size: -
d_call: TRBD1
cdr3_nt: TGCGCCAGCAGCATTGGAAAGAGCGGTTTCGGACAGGGGGCCAGCTATGGCTACACCTTC
cdr3_aa: CASSIGKSGFGQGASYGYTF

v_call: TRBV27
j_call: TRBJ1-5
clone_size: -
d_call: -
cdr3_nt: TGTGCCAGCAGTTTAGGGGGGGCGAGCGGTCAGCCCCAGCATTTT
cdr3_aa: CASSLGGASGQPQHF

v_call: TRBV7-2
j_call: TRBJ2-3
clone_size: once
d_call: TRBD2
cdr3_nt: TGTGCCAGCAGCTTAGAATTAACCGGGGGGGCCGCCCGGGGTACGCAGTATTTT
cdr3_aa: CASSLELTGGAARGTQYF

v_call: TRBV7-9
j_call: TRBJ2-3
clone_size: -
d_call: -
cdr3_nt: TGTGCCAGCAGCTCCCTCTCCGGAACAGATAGCACAGATACGCAGTATTTT
cdr3_aa: CASSSLSGTDSTDTQYF

v_call: TRBV3-1/TRBV3-2
j_call: TRBJ2-7
clone_size: -
d_call: -
cdr3_nt: TGTGCCAGCAGCCAAGGCGCGACACCCTACGAGCAGTACTTC
cdr3_aa: CASSQGATPYEQYF

v_call: TRBV24-1
j_call: TRBJ2-3
clone_size: -
d_call: -
cdr3_nt: TGTGCCACCAGTGATTTGACCGATCGGGGCACAGATACGCAGTATTTT
cdr3_aa: CATSDLTDRGTDTQYF

v_call: TRBV4-2
j_call: TRBJ2-7
clone_size: -
d_call: -
cdr3_nt: TGTGCCAGCAGCCAAGGGCTAGCTTACGAGCAGTACTTC
cdr3_aa: CASSQGLAYEQYF

v_call: TRBV18
j_call: TRBJ2-3
clone_size: -
d_call: -
cdr3_nt: TGTGCCAGCTCGGGGGGACAGACAGATACGCAGTATTTT
cdr3_aa: CASSGGQTDTQYF

v_call: TRBV4-3
j_call: TRBJ1-1
clone_size: -
d_call: TRBD1
cdr3_nt: TGCGCCAGCAGCTTTGGGACAGGGAACACTGAAGCTTTCTTT
cdr3_aa: CASSFGTGNTEAFF

v_call: TRBV11-3
j_call: TRBJ2-5
clone_size: -
d_call: -
cdr3_nt: TGTGCCAGCAGCGACCGACAGGAGACGCGGACCCAGTACTTC
cdr3_aa: CASSDRQETRTQYF

v_call: TRBV7-9
j_call: TRBJ1-4
clone_size: -
d_call: -
cdr3_nt: TGTGCCAGCAGCTTATCCGGAGGAGGGAGTGAAAAACTGTTTTTT
cdr3_aa: CASSLSGGGSEKLFF

v_call: TRBV19
j_call: TRBJ2-1
clone_size: -
d_call: -
cdr3_nt: TGTGCCAGTAGTATGGGGACACACAATGAGCAGTTCTTC
cdr3_aa: CASSMGTHNEQFF

v_call: TRBV15
j_call: TRBJ2-5
clone_size: -
d_call: TRBD1
cdr3_nt: TGTGCCACCGCTTCGACAGGGGGGCAATTAGCGGAGACCCAGTACTTC
cdr3_aa: CATASTGGQLAETQYF

v_call: TRBV2
j_call: TRBJ1-5
clone_size: once
d_call: -
cdr3_nt: TGTGCCAGCAGTTGGACAGATAGCAATCAGCCCCAGCATTTT
cdr3_aa: CASSWTDSNQPQHF

v_call: TRBV21-1
j_call: TRBJ1-4
clone_size: -
d_call: -
cdr3_nt: TGTGCCAGCAGCAGACAGACAGGTTGGGGCCCAACTAATGAAAAACTGTTTTTT
cdr3_aa: CASSRQTGWGPTNEKLFF

v_call: TRBV2
j_call: TRBJ1-5
clone_size: few
d_call: -
cdr3_nt: TGTGCCAGCACAACGGGAAACTATCAGCCCCAGCATTTT
cdr3_aa: CASTTGNYQPQHF

v_call: TRBV9
j_call: TRBJ2-1
clone_size: -
d_call: TRBD1
cdr3_nt: TGTGCCAGCAGCGTAGAGGGACAGTCTTACAATGAGCAGTTCTTC
cdr3_aa: CASSVEGQSYNEQFF

v_call: TRBV11-2
j_call: TRBJ2-1
clone_size: -
d_call: TRBD2
cdr3_nt: TGTGCCAGCAGCTTAGGGACTAGCGGGGGTAATGAGCAGTTCTTC
cdr3_aa: CASSLGTSGGNEQFF

v_call: TRBV10-3
j_call: TRBJ1-1
clone_size: once
d_call: -
cdr3_nt: TGTGCCATCAGTGAGGGCGGAACGAACACTGAAGCTTTCTTT
cdr3_aa: CAISEGGTNTEAFF

v_call: TRBV18
j_call: TRBJ2-7
clone_size: -
d_call: -
cdr3_nt: TGTGCCAGCTCACCAGGTGCTAGCGCATCCTACGAGCAGTACTTC
cdr3_aa: CASSPGASASYEQYF

v_call: TRBV7-2
j_call: TRBJ2-1
clone_size: -
d_call: TRBD2
cdr3_nt: TGTGCCAGCAGCTTGGGCGGGGGGGGACTAAGCTTCTTC
cdr3_aa: CASSLGGGGLSFF

v_call: TRBV6-2/TRBV6-3
j_call: TRBJ2-1
clone_size: -
d_call: -
cdr3_nt: TGTGCCAGCAGTTACTCCATCGCCCCGTTTTTTGGTGACAGGATGAGGAATGAGCAGTTCTTC
cdr3_aa: CASSYSIAPFFGDRMRNEQFF

v_call: TRBV12-3/TRBV12-4
j_call: TRBJ2-3
clone_size: -
d_call: TRBD2
cdr3_nt: TGTGCCAGCAGGTTGGGGGGGACTACGCAGTATTTT
cdr3_aa: CASRLGGTTQYF